The clone carrying this TCR beta chain was counted ten times or more. Its antigen remains unknown. The data derive from a study of T cells after posttransplantation cyclophosphamide. Method: immunoSEQ multiplex PCR; TCRdb's copy keeps in-frame clones and lacks some. This repertoire holds roughly 41,000 clones, and none appear only once. The CDR3 is 13 residues long. Trimming cost V 5 bases and J 5 bases, with 13 bases left between them. Per germline, CDR1 SGHNT and CDR2 YYREEE (reference sequence). Findings and caveats of the study: Later blood repertoires were often dominated by clones from the donor CD8+ memory compartment. Blood and skin or GI T cell repertoires showed limited TRB overlap. Recipient CMV seropositivity and CMV reactivation strongly tracked TRB clonality.

On the day of bone marrow donation, the related graft donor provided peripheral blood. The sequenced sample was PBMCs. The source of this sequence is a man between 25 and 39 years old in good health and a related stem cell transplant donor. The chain links TRBV5-4 to TRBJ1-2, with a possible D match to TRBD1 (5 bases). The CDR3 reads CASSQDTGYGYTF. DNA for the CDR3: TGTGCCAGCAGTCAGGACACGGGATATGGCTACACCTTC.